Below are 8 T cell receptor beta chains sequenced from a single sample in a study of post-analysis software for immune sequencing data. Regarding the study as a whole: A handful of TRBV segments, including TRBV5-6, TRBV5-1 and TRBV20-1, were more frequent in patients than controls.

Incorporated into the TCR beta cDNA libraries were unique molecular identifiers, which served to reduce PCR and sequencing biases. TCRdb reprocessed the PCR reads via MiXCR and lists one record per CDR3 protein. The table has 740,000 or so distinct CDR3 sequences, approximately 57% seen once. These receptors are not linked to any known antigen. Sequencing input: blood. Receptors were obtained from a girl aged 10 to 17 with multiple sclerosis.

This clonotype appeared a few times. The chain uses TRBV6-5 and TRBJ2-5; the match to TRBD1 covers 10 bases. CDR3 length equals 15 residues. Germline-derived CDR1 and CDR2 are MNHEY and SVGAGI. V was clipped by 4 bases and J by 4 bases; unmatched bases: 6. The CDR3 loop is CASSSLRTGGETQYF. CDR3 in DNA: TGTGCCAGCAGTTCCCTCCGGACAGGGGGAGAGACCCAGTACTTC.

The chain has TRBV10-3 and TRBJ2-7; D may be TRBD1 (6 bases). The CDR3 contains 15 residues. From germline, CDR1 is ENHRY and CDR2 SYGVKD. Trimming shortened V by 3 bases and J by 6 bases, and 18 bases separated the two germline ends. CDR3 sequence (DNA): TGTGCCATCAGTGATTGGCAGGGGCTTACGGGCGAGCAGTACTTC. Residues: CAISDWQGLTGEQYF.

The genes are TRBV5-1 and TRBJ1-2; 7 bases match TRBD1. Germline V gene sequence: CDR1 SGHRS, CDR2 YFSETQ. This CDR3 comprises 17 residues. J gave up 7 bases and V 0 bases, and 15 bases lay outside the gene matches. CDR3 protein: CASSLEGQKAEFTGYTF. CDR3 nucleotide sequence: TGCGCCAGCAGCTTGGAGGGACAGAAAGCCGAGTTTACTGGCTACACCTTC.

With respect to this clonotype: The junction shows a germline mismatch at one end, possibly a read error. V usage is TRBV6-6 and J usage is TRBJ2-3, with D hard to call. Germline V gene data show CDR1 as MNHNY and CDR2 as SVGAGI (reference sequence). This CDR3 contains 11 residues. CDR3 protein: CAGSLTDTQYF. CDR3 in DNA: TGTGCCGGCAGTTTGACAGATACGCAGTATTTT.

A single count supports this clonotype. This chain links TRBV5-1 with TRBJ2-5; 9 bases fit TRBD1. Judging by the DNA end, TRBJ2-7 fits better; the J call may be wrong. The CDR3 length is 15 residues. Germline V gene data show CDR1 as SGHRS and CDR2 as YFSETQ. CDR3 nucleotide sequence: TGCGCCAGCAGCCTCTCCTGGGACAGGGTCTACGAGCAGTACTTC. Residues: CASSLSWDRVYEQYF.

The chain has TRBV19 and TRBJ2-7; 8 nucleotides line up with TRBD1. The ends lost 4 bases at V and 2 bases at J; junction bases unmatched: 7. Germline CDR1 reads LNHDA; CDR2 reads SQIVND (reference sequence). The CDR3 sequence is 15 residues long. The CDR3 DNA sequence: TGTGCCAGTAGTAGCCGACAGGGACAGGCCTACGAGCAGTACTTC. This gives the protein CASSSRQGQAYEQYF.

The chain employs TRBV5-1 and TRBJ1-6, with no clear D. The V and J ends lost 0 bases and 6 bases respectively, with 7 bases between them. Germline V gene sequence: CDR1 SGHRS, CDR2 YFSETQ. CDR3 length: 14 amino acids. Here the CDR3 reads CASSLELTNSPLHF. CDR3 sequence (DNA): TGCGCCAGCAGCTTGGAACTCACTAATTCACCCCTCCACTTT.

V and J are TRBV20-1 and TRBJ2-7; maybe TRBD2 (6 bases). This CDR3 is 14 amino acids long. V was cut by 6 bases and J by 2 bases, with 17 bases left in between. Per germline, CDR1 DFQATT and CDR2 SNEGSKA (reference sequence). The CDR3 loop reads CSAERLALPYEQYF. CDR3 bases: TGCAGTGCCGAGAGGCTAGCGCTTCCCTACGAGCAGTACTTC.